Presented here are 24 T cell receptor beta chains from one specimen sequenced in a study of CD8+ T cells in alopecia areata. cDNA prepared by RNA extraction and subsequent reverse transcription served as the template for sequencing. Sequencing was performed with immunoSEQ multiplex PCR; in TCRdb, only in-frame clones are kept and a portion is missing. The sample shows about 140,000 clones, about 60% of them seen only once. This specimen was CD4+ T cells sorted from blood, taken at week 0. All receptors come from a human donor with alopecia areata.

This chain connects TRBV30 to TRBJ2-5; either TRBD1 or TRBD2 may fit D (5 bases each). This CDR3 region has 11 residues. CDR1 and CDR2 (germline): GTSNPN, SVGIG (reference sequence). Trimming stripped 4 bases from V and 4 bases from J, with 7 bases between. The CDR3 DNA reads as TGTGCCTGGACGGGGCTAGAGACCCAGTACTTC. Residues: CAWTGLETQYF.

V usage is TRBV25-1 and J usage is TRBJ1-2; no definite D call. Germline CDR1 MGHDK, CDR2 SYGVNS. V lost 10 bases and J 4 bases, leaving 19 bases between the germline ends. The CDR3 spans 14 residues. CDR3 nucleotides: TGTGCCATCCATCTTCATCCCGCGGGCTATGGCTACACCTTC. Translating gives CAIHLHPAGYGYTF.

V usage is TRBV5-1 and J usage is TRBJ2-1, with a weak D call TRBD2 (7 bases). Per the germline V gene, CDR1 is SGHRS and CDR2 is YFSETQ. The CDR3 loop spans 16 amino acids. The ends were cut back, 0 bases at V and 4 bases at J, with 14 bases in the middle. The CDR3 loop reads CASSLGSGGVYNEQFF. The CDR3 DNA follows: TGCGCCAGCAGCTTGGGCTCGGGGGGCGTGTACAATGAGCAGTTCTTC.

V usage is TRBV27 and J usage is TRBJ2-7; D is undetermined. Germline CDR1 and CDR2: MNHEY and SMNVEV (reference sequence). V lost 7 bases, J lost 12 bases, and 10 bases lay in between. This CDR3 contains 9 residues. Written as DNA, the CDR3 is TGTGCCAGCACCCCCCAATGGTACTTC. Translating gives CASTPQWYF.

The chain uses TRBV5-1 and TRBJ2-2; D unclear. CDR1 is SGHRS and CDR2 is YFSETQ in the germline V gene. V was shortened by 1 base and J by 1 base, with 8 bases between the two germline ends. The length of the CDR3 is 15 residues. The DNA for the CDR3 is TGCGCCAGCAGCTTGTCTGGGCAGAACACCGGGGAGCTGTTTTTT. Translated: CASSLSGQNTGELFF. Based on the CDR3 plus reference TRBV5-1 and TRBJ2-2, the full variable domain is KAGVTQTPRYLIKTRGQQVTLSCSPISGHRSVSWYQQTPGQGLQFLFEYFSETQRNKGNFPGRFSGRQFSNSRSEMNVSTLELGDSALYLCASSLSGQNTGELFFGEGSRLTVL.

This chain uses TRBV6-5 with TRBJ1-2; the D is unclear. Germline CDR1 and CDR2: MNHEY and SVGAGI. The CDR3 runs to 13 residues. Trimming removed 2 bases from V and 7 bases from J, with 11 bases in between. The CDR3 sequence: CASSYIPIGGYTF. In DNA form, the CDR3 reads TGTGCCAGCAGTTACATACCAATAGGTGGCTACACCTTC.

The chain joins TRBV6-6 to TRBJ2-1; no reliable D call. Trimming left V 4 bases short and J 10 bases short, with 8 bases between. This CDR3 has 11 amino acids. Germline V gene data show CDR1 as MNHNY and CDR2 as SVGAGI (reference sequence). The DNA for the CDR3 is TGTGCCAGCAGTTTGGGGATGGAGCAGTTCTTC. Translating it yields CASSLGMEQFF.

There are a few counts of this clone. The CDR3 loop reads CSVDDGMTGGFSGYTF. Written as DNA, the CDR3 is TGCAGCGTTGACGACGGGATGACAGGGGGCTTTTCAGGCTACACCTTC. This chain links TRBV29-1 with TRBJ1-2; TRBD1 matches at 10 bases. This CDR3 is built from 16 residues. V dropped 3 bases and J dropped 8; count of bases not matched to a gene: 15. Per germline, CDR1 SQVTM and CDR2 ANQGSEA.

The chain carries TRBV5-4 and TRBJ2-6; TRBD2 is a possible D gene (5 bases). The ends were cut back, 0 bases at V and 2 bases at J, with 6 bases in the middle. This CDR3 spans 15 amino acids. Germline V gives CDR1 SGHNT, CDR2 YYREEE (reference sequence). DNA of the CDR3: TGTGCCAGCAGCTTGGAGAGGGCTGGGGCCAACGTCCTGACTTTC. Translated: CASSLERAGANVLTF. Drawing the rest from reference TRBV5-4 and TRBJ2-6, the complete variable domain is ETGVTQSPTHLIKTRGQQVTLRCSSQSGHNTVSWYQQALGQGPQFIFQYYREEENGRGNFPPRFSGLQFPNYSSELNVNALELDDSALYLCASSLERAGANVLTFGAGSRLTVL.

The chain joins TRBV5-1 to TRBJ2-7; the match to TRBD1 covers 7 bases. V trimming: 0 bases; J trimming: 3 bases; junction bases outside the gene matches: 3. Per germline, CDR1 SGHRS and CDR2 YFSETQ. The CDR3 runs 14 residues. As DNA, the CDR3 is TGCGCCAGCAGCTTGGACAGGGGATTCTACGAGCAGTACTTC. Amino acids: CASSLDRGFYEQYF.

This chain uses TRBV7-3 with TRBJ2-2; no definite D call. Per germline, CDR1 SGHTA and CDR2 FQGTGA. Trimming took off 4 bases at V and 3 bases at J, with 3 bases between the two ends. The CDR3 runs 12 residues. The CDR3 DNA follows: TGTGCCAGCAGCTCCCACACCGGGGAGCTGTTTTTT. As protein: CASSSHTGELFF.

This clone was observed a few times. The chain recombines TRBV4-1 with TRBJ2-7; 9 bases map to TRBD1. Germline lookup yields CDR1 MGHRA and CDR2 YSYEKL. The CDR3 contains 16 residues. V lost 4 bases to trimming and J lost 3 bases; unmatched junction nucleotides: 10. The CDR3 loop reads CASSPTGATGGYEQYF. In nucleotides, the CDR3 is TGCGCCAGCAGCCCTACGGGAGCGACAGGGGGCTACGAGCAGTACTTC.

This clone was observed a few times. The chain recombines TRBV29-1 with TRBJ2-2; D is unresolved. V shed 0 bases and J shed 4 bases, with 9 bases lying between them. Germline V gene sequence: CDR1 SQVTM, CDR2 ANQGSEA. CDR3 length: 14 residues. CDR3 sequence (DNA): TGCAGCGTTGAAGATAGGAGACGCACCGGGGAGCTGTTTTTT. Its protein is CSVEDRRRTGELFF.

The chain carries TRBV6-6 and TRBJ1-5; tentative D call: TRBD1 (6 bases). The germline V gene encodes CDR1 MNHNY and CDR2 SVGAGI (reference sequence). V was shortened by 7 bases and J by 0 bases, with 10 bases between the two germline ends. The CDR3 is made up of 14 amino acids. The CDR3, as DNA: TGTGCCAGCAACATACAGGGTAGCAATCAGCCCCAGCATTTT. It codes for CASNIQGSNQPQHF.

CDR3 region: CAWSPKGVMSNQPQHF. DNA of the CDR3: TGTGCCTGGAGTCCAAAGGGGGTTATGAGCAATCAGCCCCAGCATTTT. The chain has TRBV30 and TRBJ1-5, with D perhaps matching TRBD1 (6 bases). Trimming removed 2 bases from V and 1 base from J, with 15 bases in between. The CDR3 consists of 16 residues. CDR1 GTSNPN and CDR2 SVGIG come from the germline V gene (reference sequence).

The rearrangement uses TRBV4-2 and TRBJ2-3, with D perhaps TRBD2 (7 bases). This CDR3 has 17 residues. The V gene's germline CDR1 is LGHNA and CDR2 YNFKEQ. Trimming stripped 0 bases from V and 2 bases from J, with 15 bases between. For the CDR3, the DNA is TGTGCCAGCAGCCAAGATTGGAGGGGGGGCCCCACAGATACGCAGTATTTT. Encoded protein: CASSQDWRGGPTDTQYF.

The table lists this clone with a count of one. The chain combines TRBV2 with TRBJ2-1; 7 bases are shared with TRBD1. CDR3 length equals 12 residues. Germline V CDR1 and CDR2: SNHLY, FYNNEI. The ends lost 8 bases at V and 4 bases at J; junction bases unmatched: 2. The CDR3 reads CASGTDYNEQFF. Written as DNA, the CDR3 is TGTGCCAGCGGGACAGATTACAATGAGCAGTTCTTC.

The rearrangement links TRBV5-7 to TRBJ2-7, with D unresolved. TRBV5-7 is treated as an ORF (open reading frame) with a function not yet certain. The length of the CDR3 is 13 residues. The germline V and J ends were trimmed by 2 bases and 6 bases, with 12 bases remaining between them. The CDR3 sequence is CASSFGSWSEQYF. The DNA for the CDR3 is TGTGCCAGCAGCTTCGGTTCGTGGAGCGAGCAGTACTTC.

The chain uses TRBV29-1 and TRBJ1-1, with a weak D call TRBD1 (5 bases). Trimming removed 0 bases at V and 6 bases at J, with 8 bases between. Germline loops: CDR1 SQVTM, CDR2 ANQGSEA. CDR3 size: 12 residues. The CDR3 loop is CSVEEVGPEAFF. The CDR3 coding sequence is TGCAGCGTTGAAGAGGTGGGGCCTGAAGCTTTCTTT.

This chain joins TRBV7-3 and TRBJ2-7, with TRBD1 matching over 8 bases. Germline CDR1 SGHTA, CDR2 FQGTGA. The CDR3 extends over 14 amino acids. The J segment lost 6 bases and the V segment lost 3 bases, leaving 7 bases of the junction unmatched. The CDR3 sequence is CASSLDRAMGEQYF. In DNA form, the CDR3 reads TGTGCCAGCAGCTTGGACAGGGCTATGGGCGAGCAGTACTTC.

The chain recombines TRBV29-1 with TRBJ2-6; TRBD1 is a possible D gene (6 bases). CDR1 SQVTM and CDR2 ANQGSEA come from the germline V gene. The CDR3 sequence is 15 residues long. V shed 5 bases and J shed 2 bases, with 13 bases lying between them. The CDR3 reads CSVTTGSTGANVLTF. The DNA of the CDR3 is TGCAGCGTTACGACAGGTTCTACTGGGGCCAACGTCCTGACTTTC.

This clone turned up a few times. The chain employs TRBV6-6 and TRBJ1-1; no firm D call. The CDR3 length is 16 residues. V lost 4 bases and J 0 bases, leaving 15 bases between the germline ends. Germline values: CDR1 MNHNY, CDR2 SVGAGI (reference sequence). As DNA, the CDR3 is TGTGCCAGCAGTTCTAGGGTCCCTACCCTGAACACTGAAGCTTTCTTT. As protein: CASSSRVPTLNTEAFF.

The V call is TRBV5-8, the J call TRBJ2-6; D perhaps matches TRBD1 (5 bases). V was cut by 3 bases and J by 0 bases, with 10 bases left in between. Germline CDR1 reads SGHTS; CDR2 reads YDEGEE. The length of the CDR3 is 16 residues. The CDR3 DNA reads TGTGCCAGCAGCTGGACACAGAGCTCTGGGGCCAACGTCCTGACTTTC. Translation: CASSWTQSSGANVLTF. Drawing the rest from reference TRBV5-8 and TRBJ2-6, the complete variable domain is EAGVTQSPTHLIKTRGQQATLRCSPISGHTSVYWYQQALGLGLQFLLWYDEGEERNRGNFPPRFSGRQFPNYSSELNVNALELEDSALYLCASSWTQSSGANVLTFGAGSRLTVL.

This clone showed up just once. The chain carries TRBV25-1 and TRBJ2-1, with TRBD2 identical over 8 bases. Germline V gene sequence: CDR1 MGHDK, CDR2 SYGVNS. The CDR3 length is 13 residues. J was trimmed by 7 bases and V by 3 bases; bases with no gene match: 2. The CDR3 nucleotides are TGTGCCAGCAGTGATTCGGGGGGGAATGAGCAGTTCTTC. It translates to CASSDSGGNEQFF.